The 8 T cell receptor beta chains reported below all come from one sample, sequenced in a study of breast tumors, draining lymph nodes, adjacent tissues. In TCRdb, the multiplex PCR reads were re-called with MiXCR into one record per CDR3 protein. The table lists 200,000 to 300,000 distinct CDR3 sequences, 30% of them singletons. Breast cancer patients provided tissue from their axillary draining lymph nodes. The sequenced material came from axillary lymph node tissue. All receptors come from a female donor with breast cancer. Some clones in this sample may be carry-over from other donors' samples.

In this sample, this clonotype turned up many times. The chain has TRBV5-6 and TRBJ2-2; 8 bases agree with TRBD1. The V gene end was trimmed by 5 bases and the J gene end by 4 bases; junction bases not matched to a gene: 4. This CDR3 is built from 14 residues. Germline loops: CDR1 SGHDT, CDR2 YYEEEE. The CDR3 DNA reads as TGTGCCAGCAGGACAGGGGTCTTCACCGGGGAGCTGTTTTTT. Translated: CASRTGVFTGELFF.

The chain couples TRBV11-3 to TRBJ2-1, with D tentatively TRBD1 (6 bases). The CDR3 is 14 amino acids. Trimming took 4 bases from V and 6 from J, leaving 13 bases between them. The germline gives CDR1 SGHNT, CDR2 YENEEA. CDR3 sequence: CASSSGDIPNEQFF. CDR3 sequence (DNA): TGTGCCAGCAGCTCTGGGGACATCCCCAATGAGCAGTTCTTC. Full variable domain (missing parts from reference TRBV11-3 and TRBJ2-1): EAGVVQSPRYKIIEKKQPVAFWCNPISGHNTLYWYLQNLGQGPELLIRYENEEAVDDSQLPKDRFSAERLKGVDSTLKIQPAELGDSAVYLCASSSGDIPNEQFFGPGTRLTVL.

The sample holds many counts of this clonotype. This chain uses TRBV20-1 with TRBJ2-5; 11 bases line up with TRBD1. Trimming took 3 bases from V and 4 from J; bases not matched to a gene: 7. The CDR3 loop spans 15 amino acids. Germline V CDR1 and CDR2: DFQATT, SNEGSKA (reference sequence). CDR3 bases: TGCAGTGCTAGTCCCCGGACAGGGGGCGGAGAGACCCAGTACTTC. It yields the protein CSASPRTGGGETQYF.

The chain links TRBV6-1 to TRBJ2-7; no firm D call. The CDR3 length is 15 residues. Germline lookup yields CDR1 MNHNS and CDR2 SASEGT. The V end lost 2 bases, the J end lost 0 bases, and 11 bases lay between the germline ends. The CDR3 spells CASSELTGSSYEQYF. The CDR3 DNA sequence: TGTGCCAGCAGTGAATTGACGGGCAGCTCCTACGAGCAGTACTTC.

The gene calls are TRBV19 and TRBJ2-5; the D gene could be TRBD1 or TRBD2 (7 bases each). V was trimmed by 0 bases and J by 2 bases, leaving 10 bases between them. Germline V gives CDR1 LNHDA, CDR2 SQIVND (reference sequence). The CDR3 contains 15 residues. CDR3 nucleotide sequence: TGTGCCAGTAGTATAGATCAGGGGGGGCAAGAGACCCAGTACTTC. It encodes CASSIDQGGQETQYF.

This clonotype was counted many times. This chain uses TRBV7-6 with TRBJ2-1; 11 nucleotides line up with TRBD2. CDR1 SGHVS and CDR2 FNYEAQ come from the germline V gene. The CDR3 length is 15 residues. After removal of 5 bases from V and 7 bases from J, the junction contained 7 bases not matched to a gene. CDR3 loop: CASSPTSGRNNEQFF. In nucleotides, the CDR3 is TGTGCCAGCAGCCCAACTAGCGGGAGAAATAATGAGCAGTTCTTC.

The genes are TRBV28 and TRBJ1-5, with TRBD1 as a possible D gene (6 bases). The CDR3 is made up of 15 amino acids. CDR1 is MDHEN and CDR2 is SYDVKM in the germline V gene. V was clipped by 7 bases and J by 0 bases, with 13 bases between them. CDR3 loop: CASKMGAGSNQPQHF. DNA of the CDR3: TGTGCCAGCAAGATGGGGGCTGGTAGCAATCAGCCCCAGCATTTT.

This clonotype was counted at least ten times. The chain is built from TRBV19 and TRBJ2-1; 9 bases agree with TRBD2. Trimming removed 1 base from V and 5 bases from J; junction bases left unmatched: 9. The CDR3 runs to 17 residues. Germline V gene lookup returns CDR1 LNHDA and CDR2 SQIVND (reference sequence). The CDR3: CASSIVDPLAGNNEQFF. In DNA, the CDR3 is TGTGCCAGTAGTATAGTCGATCCCCTAGCGGGGAACAATGAGCAGTTCTTC.